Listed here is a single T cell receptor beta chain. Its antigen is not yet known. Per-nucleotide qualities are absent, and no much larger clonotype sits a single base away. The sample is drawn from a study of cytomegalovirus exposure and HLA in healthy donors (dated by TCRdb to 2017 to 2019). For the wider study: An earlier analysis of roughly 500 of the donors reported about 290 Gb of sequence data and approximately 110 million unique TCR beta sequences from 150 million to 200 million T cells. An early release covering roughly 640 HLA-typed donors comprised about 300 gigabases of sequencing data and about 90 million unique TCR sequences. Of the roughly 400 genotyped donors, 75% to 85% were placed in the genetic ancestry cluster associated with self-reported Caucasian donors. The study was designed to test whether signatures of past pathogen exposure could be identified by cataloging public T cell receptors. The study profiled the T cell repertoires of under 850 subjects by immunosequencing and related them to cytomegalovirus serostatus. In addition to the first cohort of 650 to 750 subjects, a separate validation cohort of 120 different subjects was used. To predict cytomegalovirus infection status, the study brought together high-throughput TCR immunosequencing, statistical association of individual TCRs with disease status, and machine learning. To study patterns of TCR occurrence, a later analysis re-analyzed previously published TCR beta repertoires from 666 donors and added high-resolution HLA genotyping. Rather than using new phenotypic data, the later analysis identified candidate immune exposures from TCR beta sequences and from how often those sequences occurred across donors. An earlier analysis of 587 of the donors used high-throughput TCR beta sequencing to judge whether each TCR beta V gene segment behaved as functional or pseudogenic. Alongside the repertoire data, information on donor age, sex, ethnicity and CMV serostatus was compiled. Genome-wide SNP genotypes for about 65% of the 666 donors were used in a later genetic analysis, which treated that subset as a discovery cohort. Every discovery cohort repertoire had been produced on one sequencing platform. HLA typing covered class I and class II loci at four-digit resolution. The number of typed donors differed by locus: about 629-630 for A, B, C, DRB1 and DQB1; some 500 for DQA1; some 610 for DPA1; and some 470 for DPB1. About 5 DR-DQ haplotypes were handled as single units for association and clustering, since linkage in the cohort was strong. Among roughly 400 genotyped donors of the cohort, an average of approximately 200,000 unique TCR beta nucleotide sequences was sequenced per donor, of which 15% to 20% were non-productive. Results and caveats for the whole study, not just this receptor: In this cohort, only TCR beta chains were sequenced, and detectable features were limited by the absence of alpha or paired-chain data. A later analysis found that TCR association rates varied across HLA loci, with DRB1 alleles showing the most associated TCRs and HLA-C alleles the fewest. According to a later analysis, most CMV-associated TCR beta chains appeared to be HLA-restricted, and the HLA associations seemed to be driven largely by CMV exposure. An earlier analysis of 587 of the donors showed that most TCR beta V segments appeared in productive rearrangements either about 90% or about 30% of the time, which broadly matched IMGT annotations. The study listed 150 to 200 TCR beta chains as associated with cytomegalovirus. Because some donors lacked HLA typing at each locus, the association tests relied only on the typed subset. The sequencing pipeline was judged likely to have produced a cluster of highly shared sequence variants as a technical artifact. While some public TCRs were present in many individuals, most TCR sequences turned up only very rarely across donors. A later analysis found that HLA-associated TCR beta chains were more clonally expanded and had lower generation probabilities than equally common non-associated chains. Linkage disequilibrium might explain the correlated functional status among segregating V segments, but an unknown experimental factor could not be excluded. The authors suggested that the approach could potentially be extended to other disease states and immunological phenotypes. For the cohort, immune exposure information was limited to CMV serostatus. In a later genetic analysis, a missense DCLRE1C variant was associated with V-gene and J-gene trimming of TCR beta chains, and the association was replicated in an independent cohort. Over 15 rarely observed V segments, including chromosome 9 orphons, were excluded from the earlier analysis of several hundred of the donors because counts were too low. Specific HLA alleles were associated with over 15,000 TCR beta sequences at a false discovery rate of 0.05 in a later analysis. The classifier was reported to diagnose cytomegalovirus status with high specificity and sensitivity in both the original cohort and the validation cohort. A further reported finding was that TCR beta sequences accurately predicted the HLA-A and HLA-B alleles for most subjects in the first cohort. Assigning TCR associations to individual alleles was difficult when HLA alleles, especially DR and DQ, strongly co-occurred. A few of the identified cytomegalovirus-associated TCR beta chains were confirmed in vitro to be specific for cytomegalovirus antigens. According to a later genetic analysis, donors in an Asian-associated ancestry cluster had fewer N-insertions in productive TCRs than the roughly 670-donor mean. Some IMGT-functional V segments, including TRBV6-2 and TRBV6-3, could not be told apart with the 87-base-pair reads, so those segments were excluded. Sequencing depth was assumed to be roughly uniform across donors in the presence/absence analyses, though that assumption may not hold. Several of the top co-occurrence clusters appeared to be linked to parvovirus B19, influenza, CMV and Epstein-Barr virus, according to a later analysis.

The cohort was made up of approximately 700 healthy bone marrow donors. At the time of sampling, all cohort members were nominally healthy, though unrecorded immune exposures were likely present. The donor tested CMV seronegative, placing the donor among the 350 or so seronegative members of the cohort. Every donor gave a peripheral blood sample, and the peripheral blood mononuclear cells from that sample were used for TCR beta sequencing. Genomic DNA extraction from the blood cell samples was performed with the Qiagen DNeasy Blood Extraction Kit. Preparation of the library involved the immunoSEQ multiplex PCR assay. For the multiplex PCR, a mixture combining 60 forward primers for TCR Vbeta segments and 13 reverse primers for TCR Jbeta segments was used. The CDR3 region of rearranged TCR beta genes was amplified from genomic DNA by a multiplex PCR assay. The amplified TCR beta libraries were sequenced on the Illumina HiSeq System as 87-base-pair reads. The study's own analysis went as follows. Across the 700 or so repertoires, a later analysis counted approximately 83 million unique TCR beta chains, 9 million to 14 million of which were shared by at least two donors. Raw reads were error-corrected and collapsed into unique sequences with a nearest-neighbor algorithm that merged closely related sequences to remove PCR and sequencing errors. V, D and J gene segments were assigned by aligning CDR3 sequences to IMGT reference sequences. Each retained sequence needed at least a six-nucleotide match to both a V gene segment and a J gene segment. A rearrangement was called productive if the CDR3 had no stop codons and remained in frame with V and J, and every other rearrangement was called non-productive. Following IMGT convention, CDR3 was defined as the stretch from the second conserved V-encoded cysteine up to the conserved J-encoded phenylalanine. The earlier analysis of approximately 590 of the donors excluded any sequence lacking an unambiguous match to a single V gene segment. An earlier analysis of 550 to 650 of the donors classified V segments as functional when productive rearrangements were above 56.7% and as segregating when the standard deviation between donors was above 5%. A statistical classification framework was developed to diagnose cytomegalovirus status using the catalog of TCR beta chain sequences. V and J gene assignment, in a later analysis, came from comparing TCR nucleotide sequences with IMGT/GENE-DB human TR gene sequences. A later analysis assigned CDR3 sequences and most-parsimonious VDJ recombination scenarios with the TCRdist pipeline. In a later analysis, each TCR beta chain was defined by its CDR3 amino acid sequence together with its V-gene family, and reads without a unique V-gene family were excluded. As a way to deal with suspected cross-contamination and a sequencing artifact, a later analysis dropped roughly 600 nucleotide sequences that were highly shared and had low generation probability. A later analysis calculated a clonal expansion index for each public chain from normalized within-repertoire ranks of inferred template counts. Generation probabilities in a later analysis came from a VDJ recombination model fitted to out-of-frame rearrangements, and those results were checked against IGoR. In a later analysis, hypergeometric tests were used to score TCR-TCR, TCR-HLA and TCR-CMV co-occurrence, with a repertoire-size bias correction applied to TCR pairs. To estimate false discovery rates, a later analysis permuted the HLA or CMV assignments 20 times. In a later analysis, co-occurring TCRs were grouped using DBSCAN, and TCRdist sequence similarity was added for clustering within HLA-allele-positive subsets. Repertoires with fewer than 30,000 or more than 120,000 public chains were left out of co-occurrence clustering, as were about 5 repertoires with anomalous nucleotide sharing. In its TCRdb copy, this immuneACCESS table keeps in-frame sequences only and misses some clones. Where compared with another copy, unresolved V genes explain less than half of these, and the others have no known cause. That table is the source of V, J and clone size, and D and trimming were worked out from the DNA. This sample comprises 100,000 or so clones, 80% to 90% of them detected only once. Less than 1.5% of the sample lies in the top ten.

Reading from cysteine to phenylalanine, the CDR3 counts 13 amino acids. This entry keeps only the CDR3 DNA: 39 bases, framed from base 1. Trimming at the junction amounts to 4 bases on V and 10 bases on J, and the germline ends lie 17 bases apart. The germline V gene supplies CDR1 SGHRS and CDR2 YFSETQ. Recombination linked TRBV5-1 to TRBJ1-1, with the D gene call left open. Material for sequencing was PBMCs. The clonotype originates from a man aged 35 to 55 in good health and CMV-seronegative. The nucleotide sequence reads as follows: TGCGCCAGCAGCGACCCCCCCGGAGGGTTAGCTTTCTTT. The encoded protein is CASSDPPGGLAFF.